A selection of T cell receptor beta chains follows, all from one sample in a study of Ad26.COV2.S vaccination and SARS-CoV-2 variants. Clones were sequenced by immunoSEQ multiplex PCR, and TCRdb holds only the in-frame ones, with some missing. The data contain under 550,000 clones, approximately 92% of them singletons. This sample comprised peripheral blood, obtained in a trial of Ad26.COV2.S vaccine versus placebo. These receptor sequences come from a person aged 18-65 years who received the Ad26.COV2.S COVID-19 vaccine or a placebo. Each CDR3 is given with its conserved first and last residue. The D gene is left open where the match is weak. For some rows the clone size is stated as once, few or many, or as a class when expanded; others skip it.

CDR3: CASSGRDRFYSPLHF; DNA: TGTGCCAGCAGCGGAAGGGACAGATTTTATTCACCCCTCCACTTT; J: TRBJ1-6; length: 15; V: TRBV5-6; size: NA; D: TRBD1
CDR3: CATSRADRGPTEAFF; DNA: TGTGCCACCAGCAGGGCCGACAGGGGACCCACTGAAGCTTTCTTT; J: TRBJ1-1; length: 15; V: TRBV15; size: NA; D: TRBD1
CDR3: CASSLVGALTGELFF; DNA: TGCGCCAGCAGCTTGGTGGGGGCGCTGACCGGGGAGCTGTTTTTT; J: TRBJ2-2; length: 15; V: TRBV5-1; size: NA; D: NA
CDR3: CASSSGTSTNEKLFF; DNA: TGTGCCAGCTCATCCGGAACTTCAACTAATGAAAAACTGTTTTTT; J: TRBJ1-4; length: 15; V: TRBV18; size: NA; D: NA
CDR3: CASSVAESYTGELFF; DNA: TGTGCCAGCAGCGTAGCGGAGTCGTACACCGGGGAGCTGTTTTTT; J: TRBJ2-2; length: 15; V: TRBV9; size: few; D: NA
CDR3: CASSHTGNGKLFF; DNA: TGCGCCAGCAGCCATACGGGGAATGGAAAACTGTTTTTT; J: TRBJ1-4; length: 13; V: TRBV10-1; size: once; D: NA
CDR3: CASSLGGGTEAFF; DNA: TGTGCCAGCAGCTTAGGGGGAGGGACTGAAGCTTTCTTT; J: TRBJ1-1; length: 13; V: TRBV7-2; size: NA; D: NA
CDR3: CASSMGHLNYGYTF; DNA: TGTGCCAGCAGCATGGGACACCTAAACTATGGCTACACCTTC; J: TRBJ1-2; length: 14; V: TRBV2; size: NA; D: NA
CDR3: CASSRGVVGNTEAFF; DNA: TGTGCCAGCAGTAGAGGGGTTGTGGGAAACACTGAAGCTTTCTTT; J: TRBJ1-1; length: 15; V: TRBV6-5; size: NA; D: NA
CDR3: CASSSRTGPYEQYF; DNA: TGTGCCAGCAGCTCCCGGACAGGTCCCTACGAGCAGTACTTC; J: TRBJ2-7; length: 14; V: TRBV7-2; size: NA; D: TRBD1
CDR3: CASSWTASGNTIYF; DNA: TGTGCCAGCAGCTGGACCGCCTCTGGAAACACCATATATTTT; J: TRBJ1-3; length: 14; V: TRBV7-9; size: NA; D: NA
CDR3: CASSIRGHSYEQYF; DNA: TGTGCCAGTAGTATTAGGGGGCACTCCTACGAGCAGTACTTC; J: TRBJ2-7; length: 14; V: TRBV19; size: NA; D: TRBD1
CDR3: CASSPFLRADTEAFF; DNA: TGCGCCAGCAGTCCGTTTTTGCGGGCGGACACTGAAGCTTTCTTT; J: TRBJ1-1; length: 15; V: TRBV4-1; size: NA; D: NA
CDR3: CASSQDISPSQFF; DNA: TGCGCCAGCAGCCAAGATATAAGTCCGAGTCAGTTCTTC; J: TRBJ2-1; length: 13; V: TRBV4-3; size: NA; D: NA
CDR3: CASSVGTPSRDSTSYEQYF; DNA: TGTGCCAGCAGCGTAGGAACCCCCTCCCGGGACTCCACTTCCTACGAGCAGTACTTC; J: TRBJ2-7; length: 19; V: TRBV9; size: NA; D: NA
CDR3: CATTYVGFQETQYF; DNA: TGTGCCACCACCTACGTCGGGTTCCAAGAGACCCAGTACTTC; J: TRBJ2-5; length: 14; V: TRBV28; size: NA; D: NA
CDR3: CAWTIEQGGNTEAFF; DNA: TGTGCCTGGACCATAGAGCAGGGAGGAAACACTGAAGCTTTCTTT; J: TRBJ1-1; length: 15; V: TRBV30; size: few; D: NA
CDR3: CASSLMGRGFHEQYF; DNA: TGCGCCAGCAGCTTAATGGGCAGGGGGTTTCACGAGCAGTACTTC; J: TRBJ2-7; length: 15; V: TRBV5-1; size: NA; D: TRBD1
CDR3: CATSDPGTGVYEQYF; DNA: TGTGCCACCAGTGACCCCGGGACAGGAGTCTACGAGCAGTACTTC; J: TRBJ2-7; length: 15; V: TRBV24-1; size: NA; D: TRBD1
CDR3: CASSQVADTGELFF; DNA: TGCGCCAGCAGCCAAGTTGCGGACACCGGGGAGCTGTTTTTT; J: TRBJ2-2; length: 14; V: TRBV4-3; size: NA; D: NA